This TCR beta chain was identified during a study of T cells in Graves' hyperthyroidism and ophthalmopathy. Background on the study: Sampling of peripheral blood happened at initial diagnosis, prior to any treatment.

As concerns this clonotype: Its specificity is unknown.

Overall study findings and caveats: A 13 V-J signature model discriminated ophthalmopathy versus stable hyperthyroidism.

The TCR beta CDR3 regions underwent amplification using RNA transcripts as the source. The HTBI primer set served for first-round RT-PCR of the TCR CDR3. Each CDR3 protein is one row after TCRdb ran MiXCR on the multiplex PCR reads. Among about 200,000 distinct CDR3 sequences listed, 17% were seen once. With 2 bases clipped from V and 3 bases from J, the junction kept 7 bases outside the gene matches. The CDR3 is 16 residues long. Germline lookup yields CDR1 SGHNT and CDR2 YENEEA. The chain links TRBV11-3 to TRBJ2-3, with 8 bases matching TRBD1. The source of this sequence is a woman between 45 and 60 years old with Graves' hyperthyroidism. The sample was blood. The CDR3 sequence is CASSLWGHRGTDTQYF. Written as DNA, the CDR3 is TGTGCCAGCAGCTTATGGGGGCACAGGGGGACAGATACGCAGTATTTT.